The 29 T cell receptor beta chains below come from one sample, sequenced in a study of OX40 agonist ivuxolimab in advanced cancers. The protocol was immunoSEQ multiplex PCR, while the TCRdb copy is restricted to in-frame clones and leaves out a portion. This table holds tens of thousands of clones, approximately 80% found once. The source was CD4+ or CD8+ T cells sorted from blood, collected in a trial of the OX40 agonist ivuxolimab. These TCRs come from an adult with an advanced solid tumor such as melanoma, head and neck, liver or kidney cancer.

This rearrangement joins TRBV12-5 to TRBJ1-3, with 7 nucleotides matching TRBD1. The CDR3 sequence is 18 residues long. The germline gives CDR1 LGHNT, CDR2 FRNRAP. Trimming at V came to 1 base and at J to 0 bases, leaving 9 bases not matched to a gene. This chain's CDR3 is CASGLAPGQPSSGNTIYF. CDR3 nucleotides: TGTGCTAGTGGTTTGGCACCGGGACAGCCGAGCTCTGGAAACACCATATATTTT.

The chain employs TRBV15 and TRBJ1-4; D ambiguous. V lost 0 bases, J lost 5 bases, and 25 bases lay in between. Germline lookup yields CDR1 LNHNV and CDR2 YYDKDF (reference sequence). This CDR3 is built from 20 residues. CDR3 sequence reads: CATSRDRHSLSPLPNEKLFF. The CDR3 DNA reads TGTGCCACCAGCAGAGATCGGCACAGCCTATCCCCCCTGCCCAATGAAAAACTGTTTTTT.

The rearrangement joins TRBV7-9 to TRBJ2-1; 8 bases are shared with TRBD2. The CDR3 sequence is 16 residues long. Per the germline V gene, CDR1 is SEHNR and CDR2 is FQNEAQ (reference sequence). With V trimmed by 7 bases and J by 2 bases, 10 bases remained unmatched. The CDR3 sequence is CASTPPTGGAYNEQFF. CDR3 coding DNA: TGTGCCAGCACCCCACCTACGGGGGGGGCCTACAATGAGCAGTTCTTC.

The chain joins TRBV7-5 to TRBJ1-2; TRBD1 reflects the table's D call only, with no check against the DNA. TRBV7-5 is recorded as a pseudogene. The CDR3 extends over 14 amino acids. The CDR3 reads CASSLTPGRYGYTF. The CDR3 coding sequence is TGTGCCAGCAGCTTGACGCCAGGCCGCTATGGCTACACCTTC.

The rearrangement links TRBV12-5 to TRBJ2-3, with D unresolved. The V gene's germline CDR1 is LGHNT and CDR2 FRNRAP. This CDR3 has 16 amino acids. The V end lost 7 bases, the J end lost 0 bases, and 17 bases lay between the germline ends. For the CDR3, the DNA is TGTGCTAGTGCCCCCTCGAGAAGCCCTAGCACAGATACGCAGTATTTT. Protein: CASAPSRSPSTDTQYF.

The CDR3 bases are TGTGCCAGCAGTTACCCGGGACAGGGCACAGATACGCAGTATTTT. Translation gives CASSYPGQGTDTQYF. The chain couples TRBV6-6 to TRBJ2-3; 8 bases align to TRBD1. Trimming at V came to 2 bases and at J to 1 base, leaving 2 bases not matched to a gene. The CDR3 has 15 amino acids. CDR1 is MNHNY and CDR2 is SVGAGI in the germline V gene (reference sequence).

J is TRBJ1-2 and V is TRBV19; D is undetermined. V lost 3 bases and J 6 bases, leaving 17 bases between the germline ends. This CDR3 is built from 15 residues. The germline CDR1 and CDR2 sequences are LNHDA and SQIVND (reference sequence). CDR3 region: CASSIGGLRTHGYTF. DNA of the CDR3: TGTGCCAGTAGTATCGGAGGATTAAGAACCCATGGCTACACCTTC.

The chain joins TRBV6-6 to TRBJ2-7, with 7 nucleotides matching TRBD1. Germline CDR1 is MNHNY and CDR2 is SVGAGI (reference sequence). The CDR3 is made up of 13 amino acids. V was clipped by 0 bases and J by 7 bases; unmatched bases: 3. In DNA, the CDR3 is TGTGCCAGCAGTTACTCAGGGGGCTTTGAGCAGTACTTC. Protein sequence: CASSYSGGFEQYF.

The chain links TRBV19 to TRBJ1-2; D might be TRBD1 (5 bases). The germline CDR1 and CDR2 sequences are LNHDA and SQIVND (reference sequence). There are 10 residues in the CDR3. Trimming left V 7 bases short and J 8 bases short, with 8 bases between. CDR3 region: CASTGHGYTF. The CDR3 DNA is TGTGCCAGTACCGGACACGGCTACACCTTC.

The chain combines TRBV9 with TRBJ2-7; D might be TRBD1 or TRBD2, each matching 5 bases. The germline V gene has CDR1 SGDLS and CDR2 YYNGEE. The CDR3 runs to 13 residues. The V end lost 4 bases, the J end lost 5 bases, and 13 bases lay between the germline ends. CDR3 in DNA: TGTGCCAGCAGCACCGGGACCGTGCACGAGCAGTACTTC. Translated, it gives CASSTGTVHEQYF.

The chain recombines TRBV18 with TRBJ1-5; 8 positions match TRBD1. The CDR3 loop spans 14 amino acids. V was pared by 3 bases and J by 6 bases, with 4 bases of the junction left unmatched. CDR1 KGHSH and CDR2 LQKENI come from the germline V gene. The CDR3 DNA is TGTGCCAGCTCACCCGGACAGGGAACTCAGCCCCAGCATTTT. This gives the protein CASSPGQGTQPQHF.

J is TRBJ1-5 and V is TRBV7-9, with 7 bases lining up with TRBD1. The ends lost 1 base at V and 3 bases at J; junction bases unmatched: 3. Germline V gives CDR1 SEHNR, CDR2 FQNEAQ (reference sequence). The CDR3 is 15 amino acids. CDR3 sequence: CASSLVGTDNQPQHF. CDR3 DNA: TGTGCCAGCAGCTTAGTGGGGACAGACAATCAGCCCCAGCATTTT.

The chain has TRBV4-3 and TRBJ2-7, with TRBD2 matching 8 bases. With V trimmed by 2 bases and J by 5 bases, 11 bases remained unmatched. The CDR3 totals 16 residues. Looked up from germline, CDR1 is LGHNA and CDR2 is YSLEER. The CDR3 loop reads CASSQFGSGGLDEQYF. The CDR3 DNA sequence: TGCGCCAGCAGCCAATTCGGCAGCGGGGGTCTCGACGAGCAGTACTTC.

The chain recombines TRBV7-9 with TRBJ2-1; D might be TRBD1 or TRBD2, each matching 5 bases. V was shortened by 3 bases and J by 10 bases, with 13 bases between the two germline ends. The CDR3 has 13 residues. The germline V gene encodes CDR1 SEHNR and CDR2 FQNEAQ (reference sequence). The CDR3 spells CASSLGDGYEQFF. The CDR3 DNA reads as TGTGCCAGCAGCTTGGGGGACGGCTACGAGCAGTTCTTC.

The gene calls are TRBV30 and TRBJ1-4; tentative D call: TRBD1 (5 bases). The CDR3 covers 12 residues. Germline CDR1 and CDR2: GTSNPN and SVGIG (reference sequence). V lost 5 bases and J lost 7, with 11 bases in between. CDR3 in amino acids: CAWSGTSEKLFF. In DNA, the CDR3 is TGTGCCTGGTCCGGGACCAGTGAAAAACTGTTTTTT.

The V and J genes are TRBV7-2 and TRBJ2-1; D remains ambiguous. The CDR3 has 12 amino acids. Trimming took 5 bases from V and 5 from J, leaving 7 bases between them. The germline gives CDR1 SGHTA, CDR2 FQGNSA. The chain's CDR3 is CASSEGHNEQFF. CDR3 sequence (DNA): TGTGCCAGCAGCGAAGGGCACAATGAGCAGTTCTTC.

The chain has TRBV7-2 and TRBJ2-1, with 10 bases aligning to TRBD2. Germline assignment: CDR1 SGHTA and CDR2 FQGNSA. The CDR3 length is 15 residues. V gave up 1 base and J gave up 7 bases; unmatched junction bases: 4. The CDR3 DNA sequence: TGTGCCAGCAGCTTAGAGCGGGGGGGGGCGAATGAGCAGTTCTTC. Amino acids: CASSLERGGANEQFF.

This clone was detected once. The genes are TRBV6-9 and TRBJ1-2; D possibly corresponds to TRBD1 (6 bases). The germline CDR1 and CDR2 sequences are MNHGY and SVAAGI. The germline V and J ends were trimmed by 4 bases and 6 bases, with 15 bases remaining between them. The CDR3 totals 14 residues. In DNA form, the CDR3 reads TGTGCCAGCAGTTTCGGCGCAGGGGCTGATGGCTACACCTTC. As protein: CASSFGAGADGYTF.

The chain links TRBV27 to TRBJ1-5; D gene ambiguous. The CDR3 consists of 13 residues. V was clipped by 2 bases and J by 0 bases, with 2 bases between them. Germline CDR1 MNHEY, CDR2 SMNVEV (reference sequence). In nucleotides, the CDR3 is TGTGCCAGCAGTTTAAGTAGCAATCAGCCCCAGCATTTT. It translates to CASSLSSNQPQHF.

This clone was detected once. The chain's CDR3 is CASSPGRNQPQHF. CDR3 bases: TGTGCCAGCAGCCCCGGGAGAAATCAGCCCCAGCATTTT. The chain carries TRBV6-5 and TRBJ1-5; the D is unclear. V gave up 6 bases and J gave up 4 bases, with 10 bases separating them. This CDR3 contains 13 residues. Germline CDR1 is MNHEY and CDR2 is SVGAGI.

J is TRBJ2-5 and V is TRBV5-6; D might be TRBD1 or TRBD2, each matching 5 bases. The CDR3 runs 12 residues. CDR1 is SGHDT, CDR2 YYEEEE, per germline. Trimming took 7 bases from V and 4 from J, leaving 11 bases between them. Written as DNA, the CDR3 is TGTGCCAGCGGGGCGGGTGGAGAGACCCAGTACTTC. Its translation is CASGAGGETQYF. Drawing the rest from reference TRBV5-6 and TRBJ2-5, the complete variable domain is DAGVTQSPTHLIKTRGQQVTLRCSPKSGHDTVSWYQQALGQGPQFIFQYYEEEERQRGNFPDRFSGHQFPNYSSELNVNALLLGDSALYLCASGAGGETQYFGPGTRLLVL.

The gene calls are TRBV11-2 and TRBJ2-4; 8 nucleotides align to TRBD1. Germline trimming cut 0 bases from V and 0 bases from J; bases unmatched to any gene: 7. Germline V gene lookup returns CDR1 SGHAT and CDR2 FQNNGV. The CDR3 has 18 residues. CDR3 residues: CASSLESDRGLAKNIQYF. CDR3 DNA: TGTGCCAGCAGCTTAGAGAGCGACAGGGGACTAGCCAAAAACATTCAGTACTTC.

This clone rates as medium-sized (0.01 to 0.1%). The gene calls are TRBV6-5 and TRBJ2-5; TRBD2 agrees at 8 bases. The CDR3 contains 15 residues. Trimming removed 6 bases from V and 3 bases from J; junction bases left unmatched: 9. Germline-derived CDR1 and CDR2 are MNHEY and SVGAGI. CDR3 in DNA: TGTGCCAGCAGCCAGCGGGGGTACGGAGAAGAGACCCAGTACTTC. This sequence encodes CASSQRGYGEETQYF.

The CDR3 loop is CASSSGLNEQFF. CDR3 nucleotides: TGTGCCAGCAGCTCCGGTCTCAATGAGCAGTTCTTC. The rearrangement uses TRBV7-2 and TRBJ2-1; D call uncertain. The CDR3 has 12 residues. Germline V lookup: CDR1 SGHTA, CDR2 FQGNSA. With 4 bases removed from V and 6 bases from J, the gap between germline ends came to 7 bases.

This chain links TRBV5-5 with TRBJ2-1; D might be TRBD1 (5 bases). CDR1 is SGHKS and CDR2 is YYEKEE in the germline V gene (reference sequence). The CDR3 spans 15 residues. Deletions cut 1 base from V and 6 bases from J, with 14 bases between. The CDR3 DNA sequence: TGTGCCAGCAGCTTGCGTGAGACAGTACTCAATGAGCAGTTCTTC. Protein product: CASSLRETVLNEQFF.

This clone appeared a few times. The chain employs TRBV30 and TRBJ1-1; TRBD1 matches at 9 bases. The trim removed 4 bases at V and 5 bases at J, leaving 2 bases unmatched. CDR3 length equals 12 residues. The germline CDR1 and CDR2 sequences are GTSNPN and SVGIG (reference sequence). The CDR3 protein is CAWKQGATEAFF. The CDR3 DNA reads as TGTGCCTGGAAACAGGGGGCAACTGAAGCTTTCTTT.

The rearrangement links TRBV25-1 to TRBJ2-7; D call uncertain. The CDR3 contains 14 residues. Trimming removed 2 bases from V and 4 bases from J, with 12 bases in between. Germline-derived CDR1 and CDR2 are MGHDK and SYGVNS. The CDR3: CASSEPGLAYEQYF. CDR3 nucleotides: TGTGCCAGCAGTGAACCCGGGTTGGCATACGAGCAGTACTTC.

The chain links TRBV14 to TRBJ1-2, with 10 nucleotides matching TRBD1. CDR1 and CDR2 from the germline V gene are SGHDN and FVKESK. V was clipped by 5 bases and J by 8 bases; unmatched bases: 5. This CDR3 comprises 13 residues. The CDR3 DNA reads TGTGCCAGCAGCAGAGACAGGGGGCTCGGCTACACCTTC. It is translated as CASSRDRGLGYTF. Looking up the rest from reference TRBV14 and TRBJ1-2 gives the full variable domain: EAGVTQFPSHSVIEKGQTVTLRCDPISGHDNLYWYRRVMGKEIKFLLHFVKESKQDESGMPNNRFLAERTGGTYSTLKVQPAELEDSGVYFCASSRDRGLGYTFGSGTRLTVV.

This chain joins TRBV11-1 and TRBJ1-3, with 8 bases fitting TRBD1. This CDR3 is 13 amino acids long. Trimming cost V 4 bases and J 6 bases; bases outside gene matches: 2. CDR1 is SGHAT, CDR2 FQDESV, per germline (reference sequence). CDR3 region: CASSSQGANTIYF. DNA of the CDR3: TGTGCCAGCAGCTCCCAGGGGGCAAACACCATATATTTT. The full variable domain, completed using reference TRBV11-1 and TRBJ1-3, is EAEVAQSPRYKITEKSQAVAFWCDPISGHATLYWYRQILGQGPELLVQFQDESVVDDSQLPKDRFSAERLKGVDSTLKIQPAELGDSAMYLCASSSQGANTIYFGEGSWLTVV.